This TCR beta chain was profiled in a study of cytomegalovirus exposure and HLA in healthy donors. Study-wide findings and caveats: Association of 16,951 TCR beta sequences with HLA alleles was found at 0.05 false discovery rate in a later analysis. Per a prior analysis, the majority of TCR beta V segments were productive roughly 87% or roughly 30% of the time. Researchers counted roughly 150 TCR beta chains as cytomegalovirus-associated.

As for this clone: The antigen remains undetermined.

V lost 0 bases and J lost 7, with 16 bases in between. The CDR3 contains 16 residues. Germline lookup yields CDR1 LNHNV and CDR2 YYDKDF (reference sequence). With 60 Vbeta and 13 Jbeta primers, the PCR was carried out. Sequenced by immunoSEQ multiplex PCR; TCRdb stores in-frame clones only, minus some. The table includes 97,000 or so clones, roughly 80% detected once. The TCR originated in a male donor in good health and CMV-seropositive. The V gene is TRBV15, the J gene TRBJ2-1; D is perhaps TRBD2 (5 bases). Sequenced: PBMCs. CDR3 loop: CATSREVTTSWNEQFF. CDR3 coding DNA: TGTGCCACCAGCAGAGAAGTGACTACCTCCTGGAATGAGCAGTTCTTC. The entire variable domain, with the rest obtained from reference TRBV15 and TRBJ2-1, is as follows: DAMVIQNPRYQVTQFGKPVTLSCSQTLNHNVMYWYQQKSSQAPKLLFHYYDKDFNNEADTPDNFQSRRPNTSFCFLDIRSPGLGDTAMYLCATSREVTTSWNEQFFGPGTRLTVL.